This T cell receptor beta chain emerged from a study of CD8 T cells in Susac syndrome. This CDR3 region has 13 residues. Trimming stripped 2 bases from V and 7 bases from J, with 11 bases between. Germline assignment: CDR1 MRHNA and CDR2 SNTAGT. RNA in amounts of about 0.5 to 1 ug was reverse transcribed with random hexamers. MiXCR, run by TCRdb on the immunoSEQ multiplex PCR reads, gives a single entry per CDR3 protein. Of hundreds of thousands of distinct CDR3 sequences in the sample, roughly 90% were seen once. This chain uses TRBV6-4 with TRBJ1-1; D unresolved. This clonotype was sampled from a human donor with multiple sclerosis. Input material: CD8+ T cells from PBMCs. CDR3 sequence reads: CASSDVVDGEAFF. DNA for the CDR3: TGTGCCAGCAGTGACGTCGTCGACGGTGAAGCTTTCTTT.